This T cell receptor (beta chain) was captured by sequencing in a study of T cells in Graves' hyperthyroidism and ophthalmopathy. TCR beta CDR3 sequences were amplified from RNA transcripts. In the first-round RT-PCR of the TCR CDR3, the HTBI primer set was used. TCRdb itself ran the multiplex PCR reads through MiXCR, one entry per CDR3 protein. Among roughly 570,000 distinct CDR3 sequences listed, around 42% were seen once. The V segment lost 5 bases and the J segment 0 bases; nucleotides outside the gene matches: 5. The CDR3 consists of 15 residues. From germline, CDR1 is SGHTA and CDR2 FQGNSA. The sequenced material came from peripheral blood or thyroid tissue (not recorded which). This chain joins TRBV7-2 and TRBJ2-7; 9 nucleotides line up with TRBD2. The clonotype was recovered from an adult woman with Graves' disease, either hyperthyroidism or ophthalmopathy (not recorded which). This CDR3 is CASSPSGASSYEQYF. In nucleotides, the CDR3 is TGTGCCAGCAGCCCTAGCGGGGCGAGCTCCTACGAGCAGTACTTC.